Presented here are 20 T cell receptor beta chains from one specimen sequenced in a study of blood T cell repertoires in COVID-19. Method: immunoSEQ multiplex PCR; TCRdb's copy keeps in-frame clones and lacks some. Of about 150,000 clones in the sample, approximately 90% were seen once. The specimen was peripheral blood. These TCRs come from a woman in her thirties or forties with acute or convalescent COVID-19.

This rearrangement joins TRBV19 to TRBJ2-7, with D possibly TRBD1 on 5 matching bases. V gave up 2 bases and J gave up 2 bases, with 13 bases separating them. Per the germline V gene, CDR1 is LNHDA and CDR2 is SQIVND (reference sequence). This CDR3 region has 15 residues. The chain's CDR3 is CASSISGKSTYEQYF. CDR3 in DNA: TGTGCCAGTAGTATATCAGGGAAGTCGACCTACGAGCAGTACTTC.

V gene TRBV3-1 (or the pseudogene TRBV3-2) combines with J gene TRBJ2-3, with TRBD2 matching over 7 bases. Per germline, CDR1 LGHDT and CDR2 YNNKEL (reference sequence). J lost 8 bases, V lost 4 bases, and 15 bases had no gene match. This CDR3 contains 16 residues. DNA of the CDR3: TGTGCCAGCAGCCCCCCCCGGGCGGGGGTTGGGGGTACGCAGTATTTT. It codes for CASSPPRAGVGGTQYF.

In its sample, this clone was seen once. This sequence joins TRBV28 and TRBJ2-1; TRBD2 matches 13 bases. The V segment lost 5 bases and the J segment 1 base; nucleotides outside the gene matches: 14. CDR3 length: 20 amino acids. CDR1 is MDHEN, CDR2 SYDVKM, per germline. The CDR3 region is CASSPELTSGGLGSYNEQFF. The CDR3 DNA reads as TGTGCCAGCAGTCCCGAATTGACTAGCGGGGGGTTGGGGTCCTACAATGAGCAGTTCTTC.

The chain joins TRBV19 to TRBJ2-5; 10 bases are a match to TRBD1. This CDR3 contains 17 residues. Per the germline V gene, CDR1 is LNHDA and CDR2 is SQIVND (reference sequence). V lost 0 bases and J lost 4; bases outside the gene matches: 8. The CDR3 protein is CASSIDLPGQGPETQYF. CDR3 DNA: TGTGCCAGTAGTATAGATCTTCCGGGACAGGGGCCAGAGACCCAGTACTTC.

The CDR3 is CASSSTGGGFYNEQFF. As DNA, the CDR3 is TGCGCCAGCAGTTCGACAGGGGGAGGATTCTACAATGAGCAGTTCTTC. V gene TRBV5-1 combines with J gene TRBJ2-1; 9 bases are shared with TRBD1. J was trimmed by 3 bases and V by 5 bases; bases with no gene match: 9. CDR1 is SGHRS and CDR2 is YFSETQ in the germline V gene. The CDR3 is 16 amino acids.

The chain employs TRBV4-2 and TRBJ2-7, with 7 bases that match TRBD1. CDR1 is LGHNA, CDR2 YNFKEQ, per germline. V trimming: 3 bases; J trimming: 3 bases; junction bases outside the gene matches: 2. This CDR3 has 13 amino acids. The CDR3 sequence is CASSQRQGYEQYF. The CDR3 DNA is TGTGCCAGCAGCCAGAGACAGGGCTACGAGCAGTACTTC.

This chain connects TRBV5-1 to TRBJ1-2; possible D gene TRBD1, 5 bases. Germline CDR1 is SGHRS and CDR2 is YFSETQ. CDR3 length equals 14 residues. V lost 0 bases and J 4 bases, leaving 10 bases between the germline ends. Here the CDR3 reads CASSLASGVYGYTF. For the CDR3, the DNA is TGCGCCAGCAGCTTGGCCTCGGGGGTCTATGGCTACACCTTC.

This clone was counted between two and nine times. This chain connects TRBV11-2 to TRBJ2-7; 10 positions agree with TRBD1. J gave up 6 bases and V 8 bases, and 10 bases lay outside the gene matches. The germline gives CDR1 SGHAT, CDR2 FQNNGV. The CDR3 runs 14 residues. The CDR3 spells CASGGQGVPSEQYF. The CDR3 DNA reads as TGTGCCAGCGGCGGACAGGGGGTACCCTCCGAGCAGTACTTC.

This clone was observed a single time. The chain links TRBV7-3 to TRBJ1-1; 9 bases are shared with TRBD1. V shed 1 base, J shed 0 bases, and the junction held 9 bases outside the gene matches. Germline-derived CDR1 and CDR2 are SGHTA and FQGTGA. The length of the CDR3 is 18 residues. CDR3 in DNA: TGTGCCAGCAGCTTAAAGGCGGGACAGGGAGGGATGAACACTGAAGCTTTCTTT. The encoded protein is CASSLKAGQGGMNTEAFF.

This rearrangement joins TRBV6-5 to TRBJ1-1; possibly TRBD1 for D (6 bases). Germline CDR1 MNHEY, CDR2 SVGAGI. The V end lost 6 bases, the J end lost 3 bases, and 11 bases lay between the germline ends. This CDR3 spans 13 amino acids. The CDR3 DNA sequence: TGTGCCAGCAGCCCCGGACAGCACACTGAAGCTTTCTTT. Protein product: CASSPGQHTEAFF.

V and J are TRBV5-1 and TRBJ1-6; the match to TRBD1 covers 9 bases. Germline CDR1 reads SGHRS; CDR2 reads YFSETQ. The CDR3 length is 15 residues. Unmatched junction bases numbered 4, after V lost 2 bases and J lost 7 bases. The CDR3 is CASSFGDRVNSPLHF. The CDR3 coding sequence is TGCGCCAGCAGCTTCGGGGACAGGGTAAATTCACCCCTCCACTTT.

This chain links TRBV5-1 with TRBJ1-2; D may be TRBD1 (5 bases). The germline CDR1 and CDR2 sequences are SGHRS and YFSETQ. CDR3 length: 12 residues. The ends were cut back, 4 bases at V and 4 bases at J, with 8 bases in the middle. DNA of the CDR3: TGCGCCAGCAGCCCGGGACTCTATGGCTACACCTTC. Its translation is CASSPGLYGYTF. Full variable domain (remainder filled in from reference TRBV5-1 and TRBJ1-2): KAGVTQTPRYLIKTRGQQVTLSCSPISGHRSVSWYQQTPGQGLQFLFEYFSETQRNKGNFPGRFSGRQFSNSRSEMNVSTLELGDSALYLCASSPGLYGYTFGSGTRLTVV.

The V call is TRBV11-3, the J call TRBJ2-2; 8 bases match TRBD1. The CDR3 runs 14 residues. J lost 5 bases, V lost 5 bases, and 4 bases had no gene match. Germline V CDR1 and CDR2: SGHNT, YENEEA. This CDR3 is CASSPRTGTGELFF. CDR3 sequence (DNA): TGTGCCAGCAGCCCCAGGACAGGGACCGGGGAGCTGTTTTTT.

The chain links TRBV28 to TRBJ2-7, with 7 bases identical to TRBD1. The CDR3 sequence is 13 residues long. Germline V lookup: CDR1 MDHEN, CDR2 SYDVKM. V lost 8 bases, J lost 2 bases, and 6 bases stayed unmatched. CDR3 sequence: CASQIGTAYEQYF. The DNA of the CDR3 is TGTGCCAGCCAAATCGGGACAGCCTACGAGCAGTACTTC. The whole variable domain, filled in from reference TRBV28 and TRBJ2-7, reads DVKVTQSSRYLVKRTGEKVFLECVQDMDHENMFWYRQDPGLGLRLIYFSYDVKMKEKGDIPEGYSVSREKKERFSLILESASTNQTSMYLCASQIGTAYEQYFGPGTRLTVT.

This chain uses TRBV9 with TRBJ2-1; 11 bases are shared with TRBD2. The CDR3 totals 15 residues. From germline, CDR1 is SGDLS and CDR2 YYNGEE. Trimming removed 2 bases from V and 10 bases from J; junction bases left unmatched: 8. The CDR3 reads CASSVIAGGPGEQFF. CDR3 in DNA: TGTGCCAGCAGCGTTATAGCGGGGGGGCCAGGGGAGCAGTTCTTC.

The chain has TRBV7-8 and TRBJ2-1; the D gene is possibly TRBD1 (6 bases). The CDR3 consists of 15 residues. Germline V lookup: CDR1 SGHVS, CDR2 FQNEAQ. With 4 bases removed from V and 2 bases from J, the gap between germline ends came to 12 bases. In DNA form, the CDR3 reads TGTGCCAGCAGCTCAGCAGGGGTTGCCTACAATGAGCAGTTCTTC. It codes for CASSSAGVAYNEQFF.

This chain connects TRBV11-2 to TRBJ2-7; TRBD1 is a possible D gene (6 bases). Germline CDR1 is SGHAT and CDR2 is FQNNGV. Trimming took 2 bases from V and 3 from J, leaving 11 bases between them. This CDR3 spans 14 amino acids. CDR3 sequence: CASSLYGQRYEQYF. Written as DNA, the CDR3 is TGTGCCAGCAGCTTATACGGACAGCGCTACGAGCAGTACTTC.

In this sample, this clone turned up once. This rearrangement joins TRBV28 to TRBJ2-3; no clear D. The CDR3 has 15 residues. Germline assignment: CDR1 MDHEN and CDR2 SYDVKM. Trimming shortened V by 3 bases and J by 0 bases, and 10 bases separated the two germline ends. The CDR3 DNA follows: TGTGCCAGCAGTTTTGCCCAGTATAGCACAGATACGCAGTATTTT. This codes for CASSFAQYSTDTQYF.

The V call is TRBV5-8, the J call TRBJ2-2; 8 positions agree with TRBD1. This CDR3 comprises 14 residues. Germline V gene lookup returns CDR1 SGHTS and CDR2 YDEGEE. V lost 4 bases to trimming and J lost 7 bases; unmatched junction nucleotides: 6. The CDR3 bases are TGTGCCAGCAGCCTACAGGGGGTTGGCGGGGAGCTGTTTTTT. Its protein is CASSLQGVGGELFF.

The rearrangement uses TRBV2 and TRBJ2-2; 8 nucleotides align to TRBD1. V trimming: 7 bases; J trimming: 5 bases; junction bases outside the gene matches: 6. This CDR3 has 14 residues. The germline CDR1 and CDR2 sequences are SNHLY and FYNNEI. CDR3 sequence: CASMRTGGTGELFF. CDR3 DNA sequence: TGTGCCAGCATGCGAACAGGGGGGACCGGGGAGCTGTTTTTT.